The T cell receptor beta chain under discussion was sequenced for a study of cytomegalovirus exposure and HLA in healthy donors. Study-wide points: In an earlier analysis, in several hundred donors, most V segments appeared productive either ~87% or ~30% of the time. In a later analysis, at a false discovery rate of 0.05, roughly 17,000 TCR beta sequences were associated with HLA alleles.

With respect to this clone: No antigen is known for it.

With 0 bases clipped from V and 5 bases from J, the junction kept 7 bases outside the gene matches. CDR3 length: 16 amino acids. Germline V lookup: CDR1 SEHNR, CDR2 FQNEAQ (reference sequence). Primers included in the PCR were 60 Vbeta and 13 Jbeta primers. Clones were sequenced by immunoSEQ multiplex PCR, and TCRdb holds only the in-frame ones, with some missing. In the table there are over 200,000 clones, about 89% of which are singletons. The sequenced sample consisted of PBMCs. The gene calls are TRBV7-9 and TRBJ2-5, with TRBD1 identical over 9 bases. This TCR derives from a young woman in good health and CMV-seronegative. CDR3 loop: CASSLAGQGRGETQYF. The CDR3 DNA reads as TGTGCCAGCAGCTTAGCTGGACAGGGGAGGGGCGAGACCCAGTACTTC.